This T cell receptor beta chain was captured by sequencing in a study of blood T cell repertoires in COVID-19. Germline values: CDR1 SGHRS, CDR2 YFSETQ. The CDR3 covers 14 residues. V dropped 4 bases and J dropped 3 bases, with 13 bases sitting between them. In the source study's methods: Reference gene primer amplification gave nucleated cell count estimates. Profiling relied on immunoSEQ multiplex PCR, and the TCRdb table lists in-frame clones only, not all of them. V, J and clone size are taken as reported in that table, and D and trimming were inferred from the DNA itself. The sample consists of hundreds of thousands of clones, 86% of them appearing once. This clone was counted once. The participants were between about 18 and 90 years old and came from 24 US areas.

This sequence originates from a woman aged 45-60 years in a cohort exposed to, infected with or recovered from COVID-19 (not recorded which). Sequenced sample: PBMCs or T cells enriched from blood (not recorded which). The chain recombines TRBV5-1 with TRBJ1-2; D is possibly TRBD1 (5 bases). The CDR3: CASSGGGADYGYTF. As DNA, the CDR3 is TGCGCCAGCAGCGGGGGAGGAGCGGACTATGGCTACACCTTC.